This record covers a single T cell receptor (beta chain). Sorted-subset replicate PCRs used about 0.2 ug of genomic DNA. This amount corresponded to about 30,000 T cell genomes. Profiling relied on immunoSEQ multiplex PCR, and the TCRdb table lists in-frame clones only, not all of them. The sample yields roughly 2.5 million clones, around nine tenths seen once. This specimen belongs to a study of shared clonotypes between healthy human individuals. At the level of the study: The plates for each donor numbered three CD4 naive, three CD4 memory, two CD8 naive and one CD8 memory.

The CDR3 is 17 amino acids. Unmatched junction bases numbered 8, after V lost 0 bases and J lost 4 bases. Per germline, CDR1 SGDLS and CDR2 YYNGEE. The specimen was naive CD4+ T cells sorted from blood. The subset is: CD45RA+ positively selected. This receptor was taken from a man aged 18 to 35 in good health. V usage is TRBV9 and J usage is TRBJ2-3; 10 bases are shared with TRBD2. The CDR3 DNA is TGTGCCAGCAGCGTAGATATAGCGGGGGGCCAAGCAGATACGCAGTATTTT. Amino acids: CASSVDIAGGQADTQYF.